A single sample is the source of the 5 T cell receptor beta chains below, sequenced in a study of blood T cell repertoires in COVID-19. The table came from immunoSEQ multiplex PCR; TCRdb's copy has only in-frame clones and leaves some out. The sample records around 58,000 clones, roughly 85% being singletons. Sequencing was carried out using peripheral blood. All receptors come from a human donor in a cohort sampled during active COVID-19.

The chain combines TRBV13 with TRBJ1-3, with TRBD1 as a possible D gene (6 bases). V lost 0 bases and J 0 bases, leaving 9 bases between the germline ends. CDR1 and CDR2 from the germline V gene are PRHDT and FYEKMQ (reference sequence). This CDR3 contains 16 residues. CDR3 in amino acids: CASSLGDSNSGNTIYF. The DNA of the CDR3 is TGTGCCAGCAGCTTAGGGGACAGCAACTCTGGAAACACCATATATTTT.

V usage is TRBV7-9 and J usage is TRBJ2-5, with 8 bases fitting TRBD1. V lost 5 bases and J lost 1; bases outside the gene matches: 9. Per the germline V gene, CDR1 is SEHNR and CDR2 is FQNEAQ (reference sequence). This CDR3 has 16 residues. The CDR3 region has the DNA TGTGCCAGCAGCCGACAGGGGTGGAGGTCCCAAGAGACCCAGTACTTC. Translating gives CASSRQGWRSQETQYF. Full variable domain (remainder filled in from reference TRBV7-9 and TRBJ2-5): DTGVSQNPRHKITKRGQNVTFRCDPISEHNRLYWYRQTLGQGPEFLTYFQNEAQLEKSRLLSDRFSAERPKGSFSTLEIQRTEQGDSAMYLCASSRQGWRSQETQYFGPGTRLLVL.

The rearrangement uses TRBV21-1 and TRBJ2-4; the table gives TRBD1 as D, unverified against the DNA. TRBV21-1 is a pseudogene locus. This CDR3 spans 19 amino acids. CDR3 protein: CASSHSGTDHPLAKNIQYF. CDR3 DNA: TGTGCCAGCAGTCACTCCGGGACAGATCATCCCCTAGCCAAAAACATTCAGTACTTC.

The chain combines TRBV7-2 with TRBJ1-5; 7 bases agree with TRBD1. With V trimmed by 3 bases and J by 4 bases, 18 bases remained unmatched. CDR3 length: 19 amino acids. CDR1 is SGHTA, CDR2 FQGNSA, per germline. The CDR3 coding sequence is TGTGCCAGCAGCTTGCTCGGGCCCGGCGTTGCAGGGGGGAATCAGCCCCAGCATTTT. This codes for CASSLLGPGVAGGNQPQHF. The variable domain in full, with the rest retrieved from reference TRBV7-2 and TRBJ1-5, is GAGVSQSPSNKVTEKGKDVELRCDPISGHTALYWYRQSLGQGLEFLIYFQGNSAPDKSGLPSDRFSAERTGGSVSTLTIQRTQQEDSAVYLCASSLLGPGVAGGNQPQHFGDGTRLSIL.

The rearrangement links TRBV9 to TRBJ2-2; D might be TRBD1 (7 bases). V lost 3 bases to trimming and J lost 8 bases, with 14 bases between them. Germline CDR1 and CDR2: SGDLS and YYNGEE. CDR3 size: 14 residues. DNA of the CDR3: TGTGCCAGCAGCGCAACACAGGGGAGGGGGGAGCTGTTTTTT. This gives the protein CASSATQGRGELFF.